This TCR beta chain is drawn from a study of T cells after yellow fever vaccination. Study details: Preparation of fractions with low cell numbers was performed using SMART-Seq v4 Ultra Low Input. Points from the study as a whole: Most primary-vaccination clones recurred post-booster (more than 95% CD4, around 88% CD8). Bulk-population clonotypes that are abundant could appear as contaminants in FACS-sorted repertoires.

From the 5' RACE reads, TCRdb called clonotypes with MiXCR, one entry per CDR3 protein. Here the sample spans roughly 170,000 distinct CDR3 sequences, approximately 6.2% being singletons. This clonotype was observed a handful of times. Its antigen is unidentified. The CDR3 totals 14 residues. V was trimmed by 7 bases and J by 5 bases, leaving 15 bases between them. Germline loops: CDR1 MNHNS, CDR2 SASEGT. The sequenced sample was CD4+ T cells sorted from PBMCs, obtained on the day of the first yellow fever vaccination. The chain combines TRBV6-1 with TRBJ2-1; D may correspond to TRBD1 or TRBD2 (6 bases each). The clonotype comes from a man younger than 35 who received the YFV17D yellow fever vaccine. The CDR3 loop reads CASKFTGADNEQFF. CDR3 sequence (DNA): TGTGCCAGCAAATTTACGGGGGCCGACAATGAGCAGTTCTTC.